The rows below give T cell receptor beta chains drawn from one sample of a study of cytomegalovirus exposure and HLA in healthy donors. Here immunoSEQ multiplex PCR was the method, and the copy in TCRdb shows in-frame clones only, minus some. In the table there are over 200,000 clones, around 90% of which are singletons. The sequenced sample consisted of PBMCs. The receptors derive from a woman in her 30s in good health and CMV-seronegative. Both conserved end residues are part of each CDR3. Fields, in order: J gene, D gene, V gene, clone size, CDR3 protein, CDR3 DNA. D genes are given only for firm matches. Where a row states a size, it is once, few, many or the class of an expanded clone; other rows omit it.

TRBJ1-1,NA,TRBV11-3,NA,CASSPRTGGTEAFF,TGTGCCAGCAGTCCCCGAACGGGGGGGACTGAAGCTTTCTTT
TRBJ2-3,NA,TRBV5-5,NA,CASSEIPGPSPQYF,TGTGCCAGCAGCGAAATTCCGGGACCAAGCCCGCAGTATTTT
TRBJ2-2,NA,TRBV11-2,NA,CASSSPRGGVGTGELFF,TGTGCCAGCAGCTCCCCGAGGGGCGGGGTGGGGACCGGGGAGCTGTTTTTT
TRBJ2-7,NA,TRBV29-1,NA,CSVADGGEQYF,TGCAGCGTTGCCGACGGGGGTGAGCAGTACTTC
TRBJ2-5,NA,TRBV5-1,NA,CASSSGKETQYF,TGCGCCAGCAGCTCAGGGAAGGAGACCCAGTACTTC
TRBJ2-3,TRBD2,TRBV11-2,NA,CASSLGLAGDTQYF,TGTGCCAGCAGCCTCGGACTAGCCGGTGATACGCAGTATTTT
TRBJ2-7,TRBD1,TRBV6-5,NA,CASSLGQGPSYEQYF,TGTGCCAGCAGCCTCGGACAGGGACCCTCCTACGAGCAGTACTTC
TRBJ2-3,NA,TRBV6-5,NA,CASSDGQTSTDTQYF,TGTGCCAGCAGCGACGGACAGACGAGCACAGATACGCAGTATTTT
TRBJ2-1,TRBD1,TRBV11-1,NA,CASSLGEDRGNEQFF,TGTGCCAGCAGCTTAGGAGAGGACAGGGGCAATGAGCAGTTCTTC
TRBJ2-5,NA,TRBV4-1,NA,CASSQGPSGETQYF,TGCGCCAGCAGCCAAGGACCCAGCGGGGAGACCCAGTACTTC
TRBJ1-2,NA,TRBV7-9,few,CASSLGAATALTF,TGTGCCAGCAGCTTAGGTGCGGCAACGGCCCTCACCTTC
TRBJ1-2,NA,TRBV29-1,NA,CSVEGSKVGYTF,TGCAGCGTTGAGGGTTCGAAGGTAGGCTACACCTTC
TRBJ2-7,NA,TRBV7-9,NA,CASSPYRLDSYEQYF,TGTGCCAGCAGCCCCTACCGACTAGATTCCTACGAGCAGTACTTC
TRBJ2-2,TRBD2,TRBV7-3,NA,CASSSLGGKRTGELFF,TGTGCCAGCAGCTCATTGGGAGGGAAGAGGACCGGGGAGCTGTTTTTT
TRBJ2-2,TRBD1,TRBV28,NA,CASSLYGTGDGELFF,TGTGCCAGCAGTTTATACGGGACAGGGGACGGGGAGCTGTTTTTT
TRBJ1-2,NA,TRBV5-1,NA,CASSLDTGNYGYTF,TGCGCCAGCAGCTTGGATACAGGGAACTATGGCTACACCTTC
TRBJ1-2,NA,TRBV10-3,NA,CAPKLQRGGGYTF,TGTGCCCCCAAACTACAGAGAGGAGGTGGCTACACCTTC
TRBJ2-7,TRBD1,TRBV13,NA,CASRRTGGHEQYF,TGTGCCAGCAGGCGGACAGGGGGCCACGAGCAGTACTTC
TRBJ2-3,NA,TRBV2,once,CASSESGDTQYF,TGTGCCAGCAGTGAATCGGGAGATACGCAGTATTTT
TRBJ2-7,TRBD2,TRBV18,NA,CASSPPAGVYTYEQYF,TGTGCCAGCTCACCACCGGCGGGAGTTTATACGTACGAGCAGTACTTC
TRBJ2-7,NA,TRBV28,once,CASSGTHEQYF,TGTGCCAGCTCCGGGACCCACGAGCAGTACTTC
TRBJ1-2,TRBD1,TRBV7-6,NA,CASSLGQGANGYTF,TGTGCCAGCAGCTTAGGACAGGGGGCGAATGGCTACACCTTC
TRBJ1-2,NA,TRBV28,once,CASSPYRRPINYGYTF,TGTGCCAGCAGTCCCTACCGTCGGCCAATAAACTATGGCTACACCTTC
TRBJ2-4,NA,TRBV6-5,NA,CASSYEDIQYF,TGTGCCAGCAGTTACGAGGACATTCAGTACTTC